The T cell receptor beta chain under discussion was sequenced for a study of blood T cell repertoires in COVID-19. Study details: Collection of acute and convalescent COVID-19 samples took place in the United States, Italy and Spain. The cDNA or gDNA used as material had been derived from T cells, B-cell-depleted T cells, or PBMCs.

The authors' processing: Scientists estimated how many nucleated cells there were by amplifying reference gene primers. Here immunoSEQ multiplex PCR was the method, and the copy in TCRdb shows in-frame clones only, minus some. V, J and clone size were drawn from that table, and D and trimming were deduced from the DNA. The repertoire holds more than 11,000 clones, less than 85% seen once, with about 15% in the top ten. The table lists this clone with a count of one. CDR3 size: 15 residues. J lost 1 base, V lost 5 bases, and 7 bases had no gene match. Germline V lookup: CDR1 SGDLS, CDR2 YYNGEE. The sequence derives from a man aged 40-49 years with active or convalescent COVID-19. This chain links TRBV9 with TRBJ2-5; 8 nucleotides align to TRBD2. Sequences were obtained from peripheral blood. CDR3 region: CASSPGGGFQETQYF. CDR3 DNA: TGTGCCAGCAGTCCCGGGGGGGGTTTCCAAGAGACCCAGTACTTC. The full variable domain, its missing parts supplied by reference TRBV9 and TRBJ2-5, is DSGVTQTPKHLITATGQRVTLRCSPRSGDLSVYWYQQSLDQGLQFLIQYYNGEERAKGNILERFSAQQFPDLHSELNLSSLELGDSALYFCASSPGGGFQETQYFGPGTRLLVL.